The T cell receptor beta chain described here comes from a study of blood T cell repertoires in COVID-19. The overall study: From the United States, Italy and Spain came samples of acute and convalescent COVID-19. T cells, B-cell-depleted T cells, or PBMCs supplied cDNA or gDNA.

Some clones are missing from TCRdb's copy, which holds only in-frame ones; the method was immunoSEQ multiplex PCR. Seen here are approximately 140,000 clones, around three quarters observed once, and the top ten hold approximately 16%. Germline values: CDR1 ENHRY, CDR2 SYGVKD. This CDR3 has 17 amino acids. Trimming removed 3 bases from V and 5 bases from J; junction bases left unmatched: 8. The chain links TRBV10-3 to TRBJ2-1; TRBD2 matches at 12 bases. This receptor was taken from a man aged 50 to 59 with acute or convalescent COVID-19. Sequenced input: peripheral blood. The CDR3 bases are TGTGCCATCAGTGAAGCTTCCGGACTAGCGGGGAACAATGAGCAGTTCTTC. It encodes CAISEASGLAGNNEQFF.